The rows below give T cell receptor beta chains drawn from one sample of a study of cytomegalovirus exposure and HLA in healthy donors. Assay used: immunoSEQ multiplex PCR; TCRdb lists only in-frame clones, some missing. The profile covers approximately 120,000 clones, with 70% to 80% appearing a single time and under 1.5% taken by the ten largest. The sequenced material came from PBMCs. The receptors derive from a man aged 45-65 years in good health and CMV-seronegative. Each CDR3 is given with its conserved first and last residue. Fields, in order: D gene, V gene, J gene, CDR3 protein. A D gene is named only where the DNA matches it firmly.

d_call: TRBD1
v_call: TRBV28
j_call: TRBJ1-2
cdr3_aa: CASRAGQGTDGYTF

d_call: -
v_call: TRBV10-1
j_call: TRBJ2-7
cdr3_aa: CASSEGRAGAYEQYF

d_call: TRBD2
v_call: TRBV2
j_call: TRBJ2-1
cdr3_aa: CASSPSSGGYNEQFF

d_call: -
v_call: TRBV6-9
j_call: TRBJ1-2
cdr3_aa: CASSYNKGVFNYGYTF

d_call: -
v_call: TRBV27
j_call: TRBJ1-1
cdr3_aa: CASSFSGILNTEAFF

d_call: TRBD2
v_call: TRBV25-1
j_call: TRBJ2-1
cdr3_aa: CASSEQASGLYNEQFF

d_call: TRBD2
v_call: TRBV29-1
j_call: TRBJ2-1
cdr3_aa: CSVHSGSNEQFF

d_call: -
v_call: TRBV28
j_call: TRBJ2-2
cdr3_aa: CASSLGGKANTGELFF

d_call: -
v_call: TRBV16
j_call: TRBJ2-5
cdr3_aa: CASSQSLKRETQYF

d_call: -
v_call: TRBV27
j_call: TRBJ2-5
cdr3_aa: CASSPSVGRSYQETQYF